Following are 20 T cell receptor beta chains from one sample sequenced in a study of T cell responses to AZD1222 COVID-19 vaccine. Using immunoSEQ multiplex PCR, the repertoire was profiled, and TCRdb retains in-frame clones only, with some absent. The sample holds about 160,000 clones; 88% are singletons and the top ten take about 4.3%. Sample: peripheral blood, taken 28 days after the second AZD1222 dose. Source of these receptors: an adult who received the AZD1222 COVID-19 vaccine.

The chain is built from TRBV4-3 and TRBJ1-1, with D possibly TRBD1 on 5 matching bases. V lost 4 bases and J 6 bases, leaving 12 bases between the germline ends. The V gene's germline CDR1 is LGHNA and CDR2 YSLEER. The CDR3 totals 13 residues. In nucleotides, the CDR3 is TGCGCCAGCAGCCCTCGGATAGGGGCTGAAGCTTTCTTT. Translation: CASSPRIGAEAFF.

The gene calls are TRBV2 and TRBJ1-2; tentatively, D is TRBD1 (6 bases). V shed 3 bases and J shed 8 bases, with 13 bases lying between them. CDR3 length: 13 residues. The germline CDR1 and CDR2 sequences are SNHLY and FYNNEI. CDR3 loop: CASSDVDSSGYTF. The DNA of the CDR3 is TGTGCCAGCAGTGACGTGGACAGCTCCGGCTACACCTTC. The full variable domain, its missing parts supplied by reference TRBV2 and TRBJ1-2, is EPEVTQTPSHQVTQMGQEVILRCVPISNHLYFYWYRQILGQKVEFLVSFYNNEISEKSEIFDDQFSVERPDGSNFTLKIRSTKLEDSAMYFCASSDVDSSGYTFGSGTRLTVV.

This sequence joins TRBV7-8 and TRBJ2-1, with D tentatively TRBD1 (7 bases). The germline gives CDR1 SGHVS, CDR2 FQNEAQ. The CDR3 has 14 residues. V lost 5 bases, J lost 4 bases, and 12 bases lay in between. CDR3 sequence: CASSPGGLYNEQFF. The CDR3 DNA follows: TGTGCCAGCAGCCCAGGGGGACTTTACAATGAGCAGTTCTTC.

J is TRBJ1-5 and V is TRBV30; TRBD1 is a possible D gene (6 bases). There are 15 residues in the CDR3. Between the trimmed V and J ends, which lost 1 base and 3 bases, there was a span of 13 bases. CDR1 and CDR2 (germline): GTSNPN, SVGIG (reference sequence). CDR3: CAWSGQTGFNQPQHF. The CDR3 DNA is TGTGCCTGGAGTGGTCAGACAGGCTTCAATCAGCCCCAGCATTTT.

As DNA, the CDR3 is TGTGCCTGGAGTGTGGGCTCTGGAAACACCATATATTTT. Translated: CAWSVGSGNTIYF. The chain has TRBV30 and TRBJ1-3; D is ambiguous. Germline assignment: CDR1 GTSNPN and CDR2 SVGIG (reference sequence). Trimming shortened V by 0 bases and J by 0 bases, and 3 bases separated the two germline ends. There are 13 residues in the CDR3.

The CDR3 loop reads CASSQDRGGPPEQFF. DNA of the CDR3: TGCGCCAGCAGCCAAGATAGGGGGGGGCCTCCTGAGCAGTTCTTC. The rearrangement joins TRBV4-3 to TRBJ2-1, with D perhaps TRBD2 (7 bases). The length of the CDR3 is 15 residues. V lost 0 bases and J lost 9, with 15 bases in between. CDR1 LGHNA and CDR2 YSLEER come from the germline V gene.

This clone was seen just once. V and J are TRBV10-3 and TRBJ2-7, with D hard to call. There are 12 residues in the CDR3. Germline V CDR1 and CDR2: ENHRY, SYGVKD. Trimming took 10 bases from V and 2 from J, leaving 12 bases between them. CDR3: CASKGSAYEQYF. The CDR3 nucleotides read TGTGCCAGCAAGGGCTCTGCCTACGAGCAGTACTTC.

The genes are TRBV3-1 (or the pseudogene TRBV3-2) and TRBJ1-6; 8 bases align to TRBD1. Trimming at V came to 5 bases and at J to 7 bases, leaving 7 bases not matched to a gene. The CDR3 length is 15 residues. Germline lookup yields CDR1 LGHDT and CDR2 YNNKEL (reference sequence). The CDR3 DNA sequence: TGTGCCAGCAGCTCCGCCGGGACAGGCAATTCACCCCTCCACTTT. The encoded protein is CASSSAGTGNSPLHF.

J is TRBJ2-7 and V is TRBV19; 8 bases are shared with TRBD1. This CDR3 comprises 15 residues. From germline, CDR1 is LNHDA and CDR2 SQIVND (reference sequence). The V and J ends lost 4 bases and 1 base, in that order; junction bases with no gene match: 6. The CDR3 reads CASSKTGAESYEQYF. The CDR3 nucleotides are TGTGCCAGTAGTAAGACAGGGGCCGAATCCTACGAGCAGTACTTC.

The V and J genes are TRBV4-1 and TRBJ1-2; maybe TRBD1 (5 bases). This CDR3 is 15 amino acids long. V was trimmed by 4 bases and J by 6 bases, leaving 18 bases between them. Germline lookup yields CDR1 MGHRA and CDR2 YSYEKL. CDR3: CASSPEVGEADGYTF. In DNA, the CDR3 is TGCGCCAGCAGCCCCGAGGTAGGGGAGGCCGATGGCTACACCTTC.

This chain links TRBV30 with TRBJ1-3; D unclear. Germline CDR1 and CDR2: GTSNPN and SVGIG (reference sequence). The CDR3 is made up of 12 amino acids. This CDR3 is CALGGYGNTIYF. The CDR3 nucleotides read TGTGCGTTGGGAGGGTATGGAAACACCATATATTTT.

The genes are TRBV10-3 and TRBJ2-7, with TRBD1 as a possible D gene (6 bases). Germline lookup yields CDR1 ENHRY and CDR2 SYGVKD. V shed 3 bases and J shed 7 bases, with 25 bases lying between them. The CDR3 loop spans 17 amino acids. The CDR3 bases are TGTGCCATCAGTGACTGCCAGGGGACCCGTCGCCTCGTAGAGCAGTACTTC. Its protein product is CAISDCQGTRRLVEQYF.

The chain links TRBV2 to TRBJ2-1; D tentatively reads TRBD1 or TRBD2 (5 bases each). The germline CDR1 and CDR2 sequences are SNHLY and FYNNEI. The V and J ends lost 8 bases and 2 bases respectively, with 10 bases between them. The CDR3 consists of 13 residues. The DNA of the CDR3 is TGTGCCAGCGGGACCCTCACCTACAATGAGCAGTTCTTC. Amino acids: CASGTLTYNEQFF.

The gene calls are TRBV11-2 and TRBJ2-1, with 8 bases matching TRBD2. In germline, CDR1 is SGHAT, CDR2 FQNNGV. V lost 5 bases and J lost 5; bases outside the gene matches: 14. This CDR3 has 17 residues. Written as DNA, the CDR3 is TGTGCCAGCAGCCTCGCCGCGGCAAGCGGGGGAAACAATGAGCAGTTCTTC. Amino acid sequence: CASSLAAASGGNNEQFF.

This chain uses TRBV27 with TRBJ1-1, with D possibly TRBD1 on 5 matching bases. Between the trimmed V and J ends, which lost 6 bases and 4 bases, there was a span of 12 bases. The length of the CDR3 is 13 residues. CDR1 is MNHEY and CDR2 is SMNVEV in the germline V gene (reference sequence). CDR3 amino acids: CASRPGGGTEAFF. CDR3 nucleotides: TGTGCCAGCAGGCCGGGGGGGGGCACTGAAGCTTTCTTT.

The gene calls are TRBV20-1 and TRBJ1-3, with a tentative D call TRBD1 (6 bases). Trimming removed 3 bases at V and 2 bases at J, with 14 bases between. This CDR3 contains 15 residues. Germline V gives CDR1 DFQATT, CDR2 SNEGSKA (reference sequence). The CDR3 loop is CSASQGSEAGNTIYF. The CDR3 DNA follows: TGCAGTGCTAGTCAGGGGAGTGAGGCTGGAAACACCATATATTTT.

This clone has just one count. V is TRBV3-1 (or the pseudogene TRBV3-2) and J is TRBJ2-3; 8 bases align to TRBD1. CDR1 is LGHDT, CDR2 YNNKEL, per germline (reference sequence). The CDR3 sequence is 16 residues long. The junction had 9 bases not matched to a gene; V was cut back by 4 bases and J by 3 bases. CDR3: CASSPRARGRTDTQYF. The DNA for the CDR3 is TGTGCCAGCAGCCCCCGGGCCAGGGGGCGAACAGATACGCAGTATTTT.

This chain connects TRBV7-6 to TRBJ2-3, with 9 bases matching TRBD2. Germline CDR1 is SGHVS and CDR2 is FNYEAQ. V shed 5 bases, J shed 2 bases, and the junction held 5 bases outside the gene matches. There are 15 residues in the CDR3. The CDR3 DNA follows: TGTGCCAGCAGCCCAGCGGGGGGATACACAGATACGCAGTATTTT. This gives the protein CASSPAGGYTDTQYF.

The chain has TRBV29-1 and TRBJ1-1; D might be TRBD1 (6 bases). The CDR3 extends over 13 amino acids. The ends were cut back, 8 bases at V and 0 bases at J, with 13 bases in the middle. Germline values: CDR1 SQVTM, CDR2 ANQGSEA. CDR3 DNA: TGCAGCTCGTCGGGACAACTGAACACTGAAGCTTTCTTT. It encodes CSSSGQLNTEAFF. Looking up the rest from reference TRBV29-1 and TRBJ1-1 gives the full variable domain: SAVISQKPSRDICQRGTSLTIQCQVDSQVTMMFWYRQQPGQSLTLIATANQGSEATYESGFVIDKFPISRPNLTFSTLTVSNMSPEDSSIYLCSSSGQLNTEAFFGQGTRLTVV.

The V gene is TRBV23-1, the J gene TRBJ1-5, with 9 positions matching TRBD1. TRBV23-1 is placed among ORFs of uncertain function. This CDR3 comprises 15 residues. V shed 2 bases, J shed 6 bases, and the junction held 5 bases outside the gene matches. CDR3 DNA: TGCGCCAGCAGTCAACCCACAGGGGGCCCTCAGCCCCAGCATTTT. Translation gives CASSQPTGGPQPQHF.